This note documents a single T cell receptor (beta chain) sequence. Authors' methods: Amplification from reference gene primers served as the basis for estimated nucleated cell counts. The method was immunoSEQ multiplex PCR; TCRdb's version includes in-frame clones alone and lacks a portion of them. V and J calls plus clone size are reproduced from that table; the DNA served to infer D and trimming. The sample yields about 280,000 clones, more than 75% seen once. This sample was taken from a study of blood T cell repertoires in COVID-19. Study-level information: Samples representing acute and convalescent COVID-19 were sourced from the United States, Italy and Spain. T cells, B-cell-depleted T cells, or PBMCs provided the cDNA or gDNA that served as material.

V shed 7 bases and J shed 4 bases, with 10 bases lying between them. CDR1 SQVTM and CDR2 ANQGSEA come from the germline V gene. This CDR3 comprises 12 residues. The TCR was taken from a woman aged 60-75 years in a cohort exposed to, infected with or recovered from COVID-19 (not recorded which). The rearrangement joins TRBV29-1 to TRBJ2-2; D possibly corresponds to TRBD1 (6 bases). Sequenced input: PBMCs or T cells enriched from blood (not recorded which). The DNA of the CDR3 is TGCAGCGCTGGACAGAGCACCGGGGAGCTGTTTTTT. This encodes CSAGQSTGELFF.